The T cell receptor (beta chain) under discussion was sequenced for a study of cytomegalovirus exposure and HLA in healthy donors. Overall study findings and caveats: Available immune exposure information was restricted to CMV serostatus only. TCR beta sequences numbering roughly 16,000 were associated with HLA alleles at 0.05 false discovery rate in a later analysis.

There were likely unrecorded immune exposures, though donors were nominally healthy when sampled. The CDR3 runs 14 residues. The germline gives CDR1 SQVTM, CDR2 ANQGSEA. V shed 2 bases and J shed 4 bases, with 12 bases lying between them. Notes on this clone: Its antigen is as yet unknown.

It was with 60 Vbeta and 13 Jbeta primers that the PCR ran. Here immunoSEQ multiplex PCR was the method, and the copy in TCRdb shows in-frame clones only, minus some. The sample holds about 140,000 clones, more than 60% seen once. Sequencing used PBMCs. The sequence derives from a female donor in good health and CMV-seronegative. The J gene is TRBJ1-5, the V gene TRBV29-1; D might be TRBD1 (5 bases). This chain's CDR3 is CSVEKGAQNQPQHF. Written as DNA, the CDR3 is TGCAGCGTTGAAAAAGGGGCGCAGAATCAGCCCCAGCATTTT.